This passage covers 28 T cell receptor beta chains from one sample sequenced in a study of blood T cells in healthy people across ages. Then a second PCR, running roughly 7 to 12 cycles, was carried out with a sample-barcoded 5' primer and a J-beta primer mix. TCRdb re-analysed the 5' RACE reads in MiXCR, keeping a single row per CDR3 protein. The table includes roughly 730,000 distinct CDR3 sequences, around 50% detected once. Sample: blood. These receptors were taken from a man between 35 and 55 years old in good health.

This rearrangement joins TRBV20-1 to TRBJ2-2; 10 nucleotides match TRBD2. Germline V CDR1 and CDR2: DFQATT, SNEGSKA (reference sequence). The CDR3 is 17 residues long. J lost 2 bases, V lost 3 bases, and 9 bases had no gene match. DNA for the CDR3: TGCAGTGCTAGTGCACTAGCGGGGCCGTTTAACACCGGGGAGCTGTTTTTT. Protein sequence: CSASALAGPFNTGELFF.

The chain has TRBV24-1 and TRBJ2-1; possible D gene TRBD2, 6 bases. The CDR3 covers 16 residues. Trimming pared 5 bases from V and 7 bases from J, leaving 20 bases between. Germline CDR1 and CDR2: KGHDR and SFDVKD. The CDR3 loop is CATSARGGGSTNEQFF. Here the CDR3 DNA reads TGTGCCACCAGTGCCCGCGGCGGAGGGAGTACAAATGAGCAGTTCTTC.

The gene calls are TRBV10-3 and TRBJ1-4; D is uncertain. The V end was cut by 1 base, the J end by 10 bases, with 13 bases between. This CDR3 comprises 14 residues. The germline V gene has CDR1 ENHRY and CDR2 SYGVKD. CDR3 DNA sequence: TGTGCCATCAGTGAGTTCTTGGACGAGGGAAAACTGTTTTTT. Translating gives CAISEFLDEGKLFF.

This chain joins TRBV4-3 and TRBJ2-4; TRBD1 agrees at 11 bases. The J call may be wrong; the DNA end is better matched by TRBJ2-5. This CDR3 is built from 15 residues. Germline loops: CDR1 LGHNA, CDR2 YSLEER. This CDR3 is CASSQMQGQGVTQYF. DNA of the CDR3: TGCGCCAGCAGCCAAATGCAGGGACAGGGGGTGACCCAGTACTTC.

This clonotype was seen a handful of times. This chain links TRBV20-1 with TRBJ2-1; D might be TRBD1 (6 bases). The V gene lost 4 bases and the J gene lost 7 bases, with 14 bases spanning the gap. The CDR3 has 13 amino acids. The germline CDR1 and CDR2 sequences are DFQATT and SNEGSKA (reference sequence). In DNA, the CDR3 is TGCAGTGCTAATAAAGGGGACATTAATGAGCAGTTCTTC. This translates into CSANKGDINEQFF.

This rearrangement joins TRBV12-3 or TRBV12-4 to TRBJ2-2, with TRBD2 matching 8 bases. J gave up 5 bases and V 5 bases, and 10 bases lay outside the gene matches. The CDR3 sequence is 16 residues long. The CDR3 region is CASSREGVGVTGELFF. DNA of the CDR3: TGTGCCAGCAGTCGGGAGGGAGTGGGTGTAACCGGGGAGCTGTTTTTT.

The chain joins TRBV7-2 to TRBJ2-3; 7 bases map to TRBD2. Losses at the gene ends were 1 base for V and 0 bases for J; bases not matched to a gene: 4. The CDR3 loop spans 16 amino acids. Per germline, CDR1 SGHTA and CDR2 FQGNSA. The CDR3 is CASSLGASGSTDTQYF. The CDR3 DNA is TGTGCCAGCAGCTTAGGGGCTAGCGGAAGCACAGATACGCAGTATTTT. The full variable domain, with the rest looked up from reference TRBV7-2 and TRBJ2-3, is GAGVSQSPSNKVTEKGKDVELRCDPISGHTALYWYRQSLGQGLEFLIYFQGNSAPDKSGLPSDRFSAERTGGSVSTLTIQRTQQEDSAVYLCASSLGASGSTDTQYFGPGTRLTVL.

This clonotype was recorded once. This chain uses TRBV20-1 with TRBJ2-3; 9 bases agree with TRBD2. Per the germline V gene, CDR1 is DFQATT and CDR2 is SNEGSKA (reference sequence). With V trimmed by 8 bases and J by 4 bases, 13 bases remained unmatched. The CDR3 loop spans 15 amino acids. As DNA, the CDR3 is TGCAGTCCTCTGCGGGGGGGTTACGGCGCAGATACGCAGTATTTT. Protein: CSPLRGGYGADTQYF.

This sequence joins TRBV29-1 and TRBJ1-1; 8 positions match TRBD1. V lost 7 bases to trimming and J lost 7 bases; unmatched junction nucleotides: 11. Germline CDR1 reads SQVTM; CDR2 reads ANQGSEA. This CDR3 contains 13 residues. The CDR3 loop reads CSGRQGRDSEAFF. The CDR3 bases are TGCAGCGGACGACAGGGGCGGGACAGTGAAGCTTTCTTT.

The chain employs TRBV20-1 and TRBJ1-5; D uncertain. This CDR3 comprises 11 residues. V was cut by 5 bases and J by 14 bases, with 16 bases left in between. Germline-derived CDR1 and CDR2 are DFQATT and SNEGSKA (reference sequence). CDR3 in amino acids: CSASKVPSEHF. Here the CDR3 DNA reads TGCAGTGCTTCGAAGGTTCCCTCTGAGCATTTT.

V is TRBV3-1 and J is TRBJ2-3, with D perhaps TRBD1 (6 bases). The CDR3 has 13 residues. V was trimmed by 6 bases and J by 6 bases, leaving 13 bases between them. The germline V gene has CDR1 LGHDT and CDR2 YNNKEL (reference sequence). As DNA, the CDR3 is TGTGCCAGCAGTAACAACGGACAGGATACGCAGTATTTT. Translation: CASSNNGQDTQYF.

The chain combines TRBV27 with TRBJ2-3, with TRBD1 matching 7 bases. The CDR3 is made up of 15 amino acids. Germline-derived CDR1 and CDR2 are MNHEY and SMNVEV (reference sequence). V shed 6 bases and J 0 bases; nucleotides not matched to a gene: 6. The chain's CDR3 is CASRTGAASTDTQYF. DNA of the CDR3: TGTGCCAGCAGAACAGGGGCTGCTAGCACAGATACGCAGTATTTT.

DNA of the CDR3: TGCAGCGCAACGCAATTCAGGGGAGGGACAGATACGCAGTATTTT. It is translated as CSATQFRGGTDTQYF. This chain connects TRBV29-1 to TRBJ2-3, with D possibly TRBD2 on 7 matching bases. The CDR3 extends over 15 amino acids. V was clipped by 7 bases and J by 3 bases, with 20 bases between them. Germline CDR1 and CDR2: SQVTM and ANQGSEA.

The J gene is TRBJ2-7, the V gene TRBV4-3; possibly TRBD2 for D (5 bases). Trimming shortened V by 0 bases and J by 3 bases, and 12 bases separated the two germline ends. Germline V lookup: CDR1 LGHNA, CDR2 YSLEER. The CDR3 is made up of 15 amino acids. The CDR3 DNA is TGCGCCAGCAGCCAAGATTCTACAGAGGGCTACGAGCAGTACTTC. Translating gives CASSQDSTEGYEQYF.

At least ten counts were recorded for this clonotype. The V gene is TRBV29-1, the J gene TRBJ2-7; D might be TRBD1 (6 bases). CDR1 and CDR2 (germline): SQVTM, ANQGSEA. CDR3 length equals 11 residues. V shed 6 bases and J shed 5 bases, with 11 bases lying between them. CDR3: CSVASGDEQYF. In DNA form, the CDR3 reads TGCAGCGTCGCGTCAGGGGACGAGCAGTACTTC.

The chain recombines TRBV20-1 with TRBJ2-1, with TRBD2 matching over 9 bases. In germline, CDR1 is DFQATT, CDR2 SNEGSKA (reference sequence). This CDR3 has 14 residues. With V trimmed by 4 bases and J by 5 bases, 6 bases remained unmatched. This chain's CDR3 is CSANVASGNNEQFF. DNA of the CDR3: TGCAGTGCTAACGTGGCTAGCGGGAACAATGAGCAGTTCTTC.

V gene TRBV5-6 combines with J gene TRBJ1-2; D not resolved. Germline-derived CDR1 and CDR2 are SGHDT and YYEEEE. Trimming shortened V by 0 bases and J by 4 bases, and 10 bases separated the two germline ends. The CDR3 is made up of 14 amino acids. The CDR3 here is CASSLGSVTYGYTF. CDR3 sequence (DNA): TGTGCCAGCAGCTTGGGCAGTGTCACCTATGGCTACACCTTC.

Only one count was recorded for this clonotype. CDR3 coding DNA: TGTGCCAGCAGTGAGGTCAGGGGTGCGGGCAGGGAGACCCAGTACTTC. Protein product: CASSEVRGAGRETQYF. The chain joins TRBV9 to TRBJ2-7, with D possibly matching TRBD1 (6 bases). The J call may be faulty, since TRBJ2-5 better matches the DNA end. This CDR3 region has 16 residues. Germline CDR1 is SGDLS and CDR2 is YYNGEE.

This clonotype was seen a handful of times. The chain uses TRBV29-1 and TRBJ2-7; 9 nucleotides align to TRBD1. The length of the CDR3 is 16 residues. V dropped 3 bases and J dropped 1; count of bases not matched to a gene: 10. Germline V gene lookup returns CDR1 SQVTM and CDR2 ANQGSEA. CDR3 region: CSVDRFQGTGSYEQYF. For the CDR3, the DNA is TGCAGCGTTGATCGATTTCAAGGGACAGGGTCCTACGAGCAGTACTTC.

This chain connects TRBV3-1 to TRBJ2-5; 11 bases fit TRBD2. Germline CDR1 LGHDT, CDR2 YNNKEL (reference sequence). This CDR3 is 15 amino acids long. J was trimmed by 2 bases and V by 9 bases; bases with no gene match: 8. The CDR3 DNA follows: TGTGCCAGTGTAGCGGGGGGGCCGTTGCAAGAGACCCAGTACTTC. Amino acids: CASVAGGPLQETQYF.

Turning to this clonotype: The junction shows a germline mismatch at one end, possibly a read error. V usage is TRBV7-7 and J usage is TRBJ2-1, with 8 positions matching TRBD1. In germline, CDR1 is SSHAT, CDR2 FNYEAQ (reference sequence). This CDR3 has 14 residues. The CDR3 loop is CASSGSYRGNEQFF. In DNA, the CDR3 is TGTGCTAGCAGCGGCTCGTACAGGGGGAATGAGCAGTTCTTC.

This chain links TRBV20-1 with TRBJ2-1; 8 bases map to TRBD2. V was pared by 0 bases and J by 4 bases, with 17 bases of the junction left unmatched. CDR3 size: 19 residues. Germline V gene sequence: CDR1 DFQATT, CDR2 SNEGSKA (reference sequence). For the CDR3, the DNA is TGCAGTGCTAGAGACTTTCAGGGACTAGGGCACGACTTATACAATGAGCAGTTCTTC. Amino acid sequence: CSARDFQGLGHDLYNEQFF.

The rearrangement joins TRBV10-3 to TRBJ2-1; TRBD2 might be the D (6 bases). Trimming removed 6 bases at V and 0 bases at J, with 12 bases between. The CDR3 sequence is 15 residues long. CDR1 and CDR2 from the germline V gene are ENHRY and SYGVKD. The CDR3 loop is CAIRARRDSYNEQFF. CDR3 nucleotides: TGTGCCATCAGGGCCAGGAGGGACTCCTACAATGAGCAGTTCTTC.

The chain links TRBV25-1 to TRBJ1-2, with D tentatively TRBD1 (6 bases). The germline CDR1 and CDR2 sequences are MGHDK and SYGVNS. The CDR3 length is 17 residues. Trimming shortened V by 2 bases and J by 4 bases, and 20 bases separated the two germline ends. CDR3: CASSEGDTQLFSYGYTF. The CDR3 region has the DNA TGTGCCAGCAGTGAAGGGGACACTCAACTATTCAGCTATGGCTACACCTTC.

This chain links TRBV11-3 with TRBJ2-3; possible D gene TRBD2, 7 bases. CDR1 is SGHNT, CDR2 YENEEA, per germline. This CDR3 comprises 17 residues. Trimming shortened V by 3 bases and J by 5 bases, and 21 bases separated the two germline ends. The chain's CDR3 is CASSFPPGGGEVDTQYF. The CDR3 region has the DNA TGTGCCAGCAGCTTCCCACCCGGCGGGGGCGAGGTAGATACGCAGTATTTT.

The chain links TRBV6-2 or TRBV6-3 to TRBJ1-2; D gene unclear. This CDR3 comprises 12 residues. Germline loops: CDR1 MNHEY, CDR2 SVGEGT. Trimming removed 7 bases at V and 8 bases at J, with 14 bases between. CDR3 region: CASTNGGKGYTF. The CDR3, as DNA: TGTGCCAGCACCAACGGAGGGAAAGGCTACACCTTC.

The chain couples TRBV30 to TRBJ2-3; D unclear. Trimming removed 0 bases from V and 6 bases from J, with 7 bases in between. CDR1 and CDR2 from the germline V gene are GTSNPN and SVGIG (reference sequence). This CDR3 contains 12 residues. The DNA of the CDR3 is TGTGCCTGGAGTGTCTCGGGCGATACGCAGTATTTT. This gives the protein CAWSVSGDTQYF.

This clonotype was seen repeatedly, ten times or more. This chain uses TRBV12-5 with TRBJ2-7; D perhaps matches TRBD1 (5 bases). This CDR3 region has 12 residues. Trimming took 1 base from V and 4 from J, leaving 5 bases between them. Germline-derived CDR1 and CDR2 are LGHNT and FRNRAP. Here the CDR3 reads CASGLGTYEQYF. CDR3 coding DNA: TGTGCTAGTGGTTTGGGGACATACGAGCAGTACTTC.